The rows below give T cell receptor beta chains drawn from one sample of a study of PD-1 blockade in classical Hodgkin lymphoma. Method: immunoSEQ multiplex PCR; TCRdb's copy keeps in-frame clones and lacks some. There are 10,000 or so clones in the sample; around 84% occur only once, and about 15% lies in the top ten. Sequenced: CD8+ T cells from blood. The origin of the receptors is a human donor with classical Hodgkin lymphoma. The CDR3 runs from the conserved cysteine through the conserved F or W. D genes are given only for firm matches. Expanded clones get a size class; other rows say once, few or many, or leave the size out.

d_gene,j_gene,abundance,v_gene,CDR3aa,CDR3nt
TRBD1,TRBJ2-2,once,TRBV7-2,CASSHRPRQGNTGELFF,TGTGCCAGCAGCCATCGACCGCGACAGGGTAACACCGGGGAGCTGTTTTTT
.,TRBJ2-5,.,TRBV9,CASSFTPRDRQETQYF,TGTGCCAGCAGCTTCACCCCCCGGGACCGCCAAGAGACCCAGTACTTC
.,TRBJ1-5,.,TRBV12-5,CASGLALNQPQHF,TGTGCTAGTGGTTTGGCCCTGAATCAGCCCCAGCATTTT
TRBD2,TRBJ2-3,.,TRBV27,CASSLKGLALGGESDTQYF,TGTGCCAGCAGTTTAAAGGGACTAGCGTTAGGAGGGGAGTCAGATACGCAGTATTTT
.,TRBJ2-3,.,TRBV27,CASSLWGATDTQYF,TGTGCCAGCAGTTTATGGGGTGCGACAGATACGCAGTATTTT
.,TRBJ2-7,.,TRBV4-2,CASSLGVGIFREQYF,TGTGCCAGCAGCCTAGGGGTAGGGATCTTCAGGGAGCAGTACTTC
.,TRBJ2-7,.,TRBV30,CAWSSSGAYEQYF,TGTGCCTGGAGTTCCTCCGGGGCCTACGAGCAGTACTTC
TRBD1,TRBJ2-3,.,TRBV19,CASSKGQGLATDTQYF,TGTGCCAGTAGTAAAGGACAGGGCCTAGCAACAGATACGCAGTATTTT
.,TRBJ2-3,.,TRBV25-1,CASSDSPRLSSTDTQYF,TGTGCCAGCAGTGACTCTCCCCGGCTTTCTAGCACAGATACGCAGTATTTT
.,TRBJ2-2,.,TRBV13,CASSTATGWSRAGELFF,TGTGCCAGCAGCACTGCGACAGGCTGGTCGAGGGCCGGGGAGCTGTTTTTT
.,TRBJ1-4,once,TRBV9,CASSDSVSTNEKLFF,TGTGCCAGCAGCGACAGCGTTTCAACTAATGAAAAACTGTTTTTT
.,TRBJ1-1,.,TRBV4-1,CASSQDSRGLEAFF,TGCGCCAGCAGCCAAGATTCGCGGGGGCTTGAAGCTTTCTTT
.,TRBJ2-7,.,TRBV16,CASSQGGEQYF,TGTGCCAGCAGCCAGGGTGGGGAGCAGTACTTC
TRBD1,TRBJ2-7,.,TRBV4-2,CASSQERGTGGYEQYF,TGTGCCAGCAGCCAAGAGCGAGGGACAGGGGGCTACGAGCAGTACTTC
.,TRBJ2-1,.,TRBV29-1,CSASQPMTSRNEQFF,TGCAGCGCATCGCAGCCGATGACTAGTCGGAATGAGCAGTTCTTC
.,TRBJ2-2,.,TRBV25-1,CASSESRDNGELFF,TGTGCCAGCAGTGAATCTAGGGACAACGGGGAGCTGTTTTTT
.,TRBJ1-5,few,TRBV5-1,CASSLTGNQPQHF,TGCGCCAGCAGCTTGACAGGCAATCAGCCCCAGCATTTT
TRBD1,TRBJ2-7,.,TRBV7-9,CASSSTTGETYEQYF,TGTGCCAGCAGCTCCACGACAGGGGAAACCTACGAGCAGTACTTC
.,TRBJ2-6,.,TRBV4-3,CASSQDIYSGANVLTF,TGCGCCAGCAGCCAAGACATATACTCTGGGGCCAACGTCCTGACTTTC
TRBD2,TRBJ2-1,.,TRBV5-6,CASSFSGGDNEQFF,TGTGCCAGCAGCTTTAGCGGGGGGGACAATGAGCAGTTCTTC
.,TRBJ2-1,.,TRBV7-9,CASSYSSYNEQFF,TGTGCCAGCAGCTACAGCTCCTACAATGAGCAGTTCTTC
.,TRBJ2-7,.,TRBV6-5,CASSYGSGQYEQYF,TGTGCCAGCAGTTACGGTTCAGGACAGTACGAGCAGTACTTC
.,TRBJ1-1,.,TRBV4-3,CASSQSGGDTEAFF,TGCGCCAGCAGCCAATCCGGGGGAGACACTGAAGCTTTCTTT
.,TRBJ2-1,.,TRBV6-5,CASSYSMVRGYNEQFF,TGTGCCAGCAGTTACTCCATGGTCCGGGGCTACAATGAGCAGTTCTTC
.,TRBJ2-2,.,TRBV4-3,CASSQDLGTANTGELFF,TGCGCCAGCAGCCAAGATCTTGGGACCGCGAACACCGGGGAGCTGTTTTTT
.,TRBJ2-2,.,TRBV10-3,CAISESDIPGELFF,TGTGCCATCAGTGAGTCGGACATCCCCGGGGAGCTGTTTTTT
.,TRBJ1-2,.,TRBV28,CASSSYGQLYGYTF,TGTGCCAGCAGTTCCTACGGACAGCTCTATGGCTACACCTTC
.,TRBJ2-7,.,TRBV7-8,CASSSRVAGAGIDEQYF,TGTGCCAGCAGCTCCCGGGTGGCAGGGGCTGGAATAGACGAGCAGTACTTC
.,TRBJ2-7,.,TRBV6-1,CASGGNRAFYEQYF,TGTGCCAGCGGAGGGAACAGGGCCTTCTACGAGCAGTACTTC
.,TRBJ2-2,.,TRBV7-9,CASSLFLGELFF,TGTGCCAGCAGCCTCTTTCTCGGGGAGCTGTTTTTT
.,TRBJ2-7,once,TRBV6-1,CASSEVRASVYEQYF,TGTGCCAGCAGTGAAGTTCGGGCTTCCGTCTACGAGCAGTACTTC
TRBD1,TRBJ2-3,.,TRBV4-2,CASAKGDSHTDTQYF,TGTGCCAGCGCAAAGGGGGACAGCCACACAGATACGCAGTATTTT
.,TRBJ2-3,.,TRBV6-1,CASEGRSTDTQYF,TGTGCCAGCGAAGGGCGTAGCACAGATACGCAGTATTTT
.,TRBJ1-3,.,TRBV29-1,CSVELPGGTSGNTIYF,TGCAGCGTTGAACTCCCCGGGGGCACCTCTGGAAACACCATATATTTT
.,TRBJ1-6,.,TRBV4-3,CASSRDRIRSPLHF,TGCGCCAGCAGCCGTGACAGGATTAGATCACCCCTCCACTTT
TRBD2,TRBJ2-3,.,TRBV9,CASGDGGADTQYF,TGTGCCAGCGGGGACGGGGGGGCTGATACGCAGTATTTT
TRBD1,TRBJ2-5,.,TRBV11-2,CASSLYYRGPLETQYF,TGTGCCAGCAGCTTATACTACAGGGGGCCTTTGGAGACCCAGTACTTC
.,TRBJ1-1,.,TRBV5-6,CASSFRYPINTEAFF,TGTGCCAGCAGCTTTCGTTACCCAATTAACACTGAAGCTTTCTTT
.,TRBJ1-1,few,TRBV19,CASSIDLGLDTEAFF,TGTGCCAGTAGTATAGATCTGGGCTTGGACACTGAAGCTTTCTTT
.,TRBJ1-1,.,TRBV9,CASSLSPENTEAFF,TGTGCCAGCAGCCTTAGCCCGGAGAACACTGAAGCTTTCTTT